One sample yielded the 17 T cell receptor beta chains listed below, sequenced in a study of beta chain features in type 1 diabetes (dated by TCRdb to the late 2010s). Overall study outcomes, separate from this receptor: In all four CD4+ subsets, TCRB CDR3 length was moderately but significantly shorter in type 1 diabetes patients.

Library construction relied on the immunoSEQ multiplex PCR assay. The entire amount of isolated RNA was reverse transcribed using the High Capacity cDNA Reverse Transcription Kit, so the sequenced TCRB transcripts were expressed ones. What TCRdb holds here is the immuneACCESS table cut down to in-frame rearrangements. Part of the clones is not present; checked against another copy, under half of the missing clones reflect an unresolved V gene, and the others are unexplained. The table for this sample lists tens of thousands of clones; about 60% of them were counted only once. 0.25% to 0.35% of the sample rests with the top ten. These receptors' antigens are unknown. Sequencing was carried out using stem cell memory CD4+ T cells from blood. The cell subset or site label here, explained by the study, means: stem cell-like memory CD4+ T cells. All receptors come from a woman aged 25 to 45 with type 1 diabetes.

The chain combines TRBV6-5 with TRBJ1-1; 10 bases are shared with TRBD1. The CDR3 length is 14 residues. With V trimmed by 4 bases and J by 11 bases, 10 bases remained unmatched. Germline values: CDR1 MNHEY, CDR2 SVGAGI. CDR3 in amino acids: CASSLPPGQGNAFF. The CDR3 DNA is TGTGCCAGCAGTTTACCCCCGGGACAGGGGAACGCTTTCTTT.

V usage is TRBV5-1 and J usage is TRBJ2-5; a weak D match, TRBD1 (7 bases). Germline V lookup: CDR1 SGHRS, CDR2 YFSETQ. With 3 bases removed from V and 0 bases from J, the gap between germline ends came to 18 bases. The CDR3 sequence is 17 residues long. CDR3 sequence (DNA): TGCGCCAGCAGCTGGGGGTCCGGCAGGGGGGACCAAGAGACCCAGTACTTC. Translation gives CASSWGSGRGDQETQYF.

There are a few counts of this clone. This rearrangement joins TRBV4-2 to TRBJ2-7; D may be TRBD2 (5 bases). This CDR3 comprises 15 residues. CDR1 LGHNA and CDR2 YNFKEQ come from the germline V gene. Trimming removed 0 bases at V and 4 bases at J, with 13 bases between. The CDR3 loop reads CASSQELAQKYEQYF. As DNA, the CDR3 is TGTGCCAGCAGCCAAGAATTAGCGCAAAAGTACGAGCAGTACTTC.

The chain carries TRBV5-1 and TRBJ2-1, with TRBD2 identical over 8 bases. Germline CDR1 reads SGHRS; CDR2 reads YFSETQ. The CDR3 loop spans 15 amino acids. The trim removed 1 base at V and 7 bases at J, leaving 7 bases unmatched. CDR3 amino acids: CASSLRLAGVNEQFF. As DNA, the CDR3 is TGCGCCAGCAGCTTGAGGCTAGCGGGTGTAAATGAGCAGTTCTTC.

This clone has just a few counts. The V gene is TRBV2, the J gene TRBJ2-3, with 14 bases identical to TRBD2. Looked up from germline, CDR1 is SNHLY and CDR2 is FYNNEI. The CDR3 runs 16 residues. The junction had 10 bases not matched to a gene; V was cut back by 8 bases and J by 6 bases. CDR3 in DNA: TGTGCCAGCGGCCCAGGGACTAGCGGGAGAGGTGATACGCAGTATTTT. Translation gives CASGPGTSGRGDTQYF.

This clone was detected only once. The chain is built from TRBV13 and TRBJ1-1, with 11 bases matching TRBD1. Germline loops: CDR1 PRHDT, CDR2 FYEKMQ (reference sequence). The CDR3 contains 17 residues. V lost 2 bases, J lost 2 bases, and 7 bases stayed unmatched. CDR3: CASSLNHGTGGNTEAFF. The CDR3 region has the DNA TGTGCCAGCAGCTTAAATCACGGGACAGGGGGAAACACTGAAGCTTTCTTT.

V and J are TRBV2 and TRBJ2-3; 8 positions agree with TRBD2. With 8 bases clipped from V and 7 bases from J, the junction kept 11 bases outside the gene matches. This CDR3 contains 14 residues. Germline assignment: CDR1 SNHLY and CDR2 FYNNEI. In DNA form, the CDR3 reads TGTGCCAGCGGGAACCCAGCGGGAGCAAATACGCAGTATTTT. It is translated as CASGNPAGANTQYF.

The V gene is TRBV28, the J gene TRBJ1-1, with D perhaps TRBD1 (5 bases). The CDR3 length is 13 residues. V was shortened by 8 bases and J by 4 bases, with 14 bases between the two germline ends. Germline V gene sequence: CDR1 MDHEN, CDR2 SYDVKM. The CDR3 loop reads CASVSQGVTEAFF. For the CDR3, the DNA is TGTGCCAGCGTTTCCCAGGGCGTCACTGAAGCTTTCTTT.

The chain combines TRBV5-1 with TRBJ2-3; D is perhaps TRBD2 (6 bases). The CDR3 length is 15 residues. CDR1 is SGHRS, CDR2 YFSETQ, per germline. V lost 1 base to trimming and J lost 0 bases, with 9 bases between them. The CDR3 reads CASSLPSESTDTQYF. In nucleotides, the CDR3 is TGCGCCAGCAGCTTGCCTAGCGAAAGCACAGATACGCAGTATTTT.

The chain joins TRBV7-9 to TRBJ1-1, with 7 positions matching TRBD1. CDR1 SEHNR and CDR2 FQNEAQ come from the germline V gene (reference sequence). Trimming at V came to 8 bases and at J to 0 bases, leaving 6 bases not matched to a gene. The length of the CDR3 is 14 residues. The CDR3 coding sequence is TGTGCCAGCCTTCTGGGACAGCTGAACACTGAAGCTTTCTTT. It is translated as CASLLGQLNTEAFF.

The chain uses TRBV19 and TRBJ2-5; 11 nucleotides match TRBD2. Germline trimming cut 5 bases from V and 1 base from J; bases unmatched to any gene: 3. CDR3 size: 15 residues. Germline lookup yields CDR1 LNHDA and CDR2 SQIVND (reference sequence). The CDR3 sequence: CASSVSGRVQETQYF. The CDR3 coding sequence is TGTGCCAGTAGTGTTAGCGGGAGGGTCCAAGAGACCCAGTACTTC.

This clone was found a few times. The chain joins TRBV18 to TRBJ2-3, with TRBD2 identical over 11 bases. This CDR3 has 14 residues. V lost 6 bases and J lost 3; bases outside the gene matches: 2. Germline-derived CDR1 and CDR2 are KGHSH and LQKENI. This CDR3 is CASSSSGRTDTQYF. The CDR3 nucleotides read TGTGCCAGCTCTTCTAGCGGGAGGACAGATACGCAGTATTTT.

This chain connects TRBV7-2 to TRBJ2-3; D unclear. This CDR3 has 15 residues. The V end lost 5 bases, the J end lost 6 bases, and 18 bases lay between the germline ends. Germline V gene lookup returns CDR1 SGHTA and CDR2 FQGNSA. The CDR3 region has the DNA TGTGCCAGCAGCCCCTTGAACTACCCCGGGGATACGCAGTATTTT. This translates into CASSPLNYPGDTQYF.

The chain joins TRBV6-5 to TRBJ2-1; the match to TRBD1 covers 7 bases. Germline trimming cut 2 bases from V and 1 base from J; bases unmatched to any gene: 2. In germline, CDR1 is MNHEY, CDR2 SVGAGI. The CDR3 spans 15 residues. The CDR3 region is CASSYADRSYNEQFF. The CDR3 DNA sequence: TGTGCCAGCAGTTACGCGGACAGGTCCTACAATGAGCAGTTCTTC.

There are a few counts of this clone. The chain uses TRBV2 and TRBJ1-1; no firm D call. The CDR3 is 13 residues long. Trimming pared 7 bases from V and 2 bases from J, leaving 11 bases between. CDR1 SNHLY and CDR2 FYNNEI come from the germline V gene. In DNA, the CDR3 is TGTGCCAGCACCCGCCAGATAAACACTGAAGCTTTCTTT. Encoded protein: CASTRQINTEAFF.

The rearrangement links TRBV9 to TRBJ2-5, with D maybe TRBD2 (6 bases). Germline CDR1 is SGDLS and CDR2 is YYNGEE. Trimming pared 4 bases from V and 1 base from J, leaving 23 bases between. This CDR3 region has 18 residues. Here the CDR3 reads CASSPSGGLARFQETQYF. CDR3 bases: TGTGCCAGCAGCCCTTCCGGTGGGCTAGCGAGATTCCAAGAGACCCAGTACTTC.

Only one count was recorded for this clone. CDR3 sequence reads: CASSLGFSGRASQNIQYF. In DNA form, the CDR3 reads TGCGCCAGCAGCTTGGGGTTCAGCGGGAGGGCCTCCCAAAACATTCAGTACTTC. The chain combines TRBV5-1 with TRBJ2-4; TRBD2 matches at 10 bases. The germline V gene has CDR1 SGHRS and CDR2 YFSETQ. This CDR3 has 18 amino acids. The trim removed 0 bases at V and 5 bases at J, leaving 11 bases unmatched.